This passage covers 9 T cell receptor beta chains from one sample sequenced in a study of T cell responses to AZD1222 COVID-19 vaccine. TCRdb's table, derived via immunoSEQ multiplex PCR, lists solely in-frame clones and lacks some. The sample lists about 120,000 clones, 80% to 90% seen once, with about 8.5% in the top ten. This material consisted of peripheral blood, taken on day 0 of AZD1222 vaccination. Receptors originate from an adult in good health.

This chain links TRBV19 with TRBJ2-2; 10 bases match TRBD2. The CDR3 runs to 16 residues. The germline CDR1 and CDR2 sequences are LNHDA and SQIVND (reference sequence). With 4 bases clipped from V and 3 bases from J, the junction kept 5 bases outside the gene matches. CDR3 loop: CASSRRTSGYTGELFF. DNA of the CDR3: TGTGCCAGTAGTAGGAGGACTAGCGGATACACCGGGGAGCTGTTTTTT.

The CDR3 region has the DNA TGTGCCAGCAGCCTAGAACGGGAAGAGACCCAGTACTTC. Translated, it gives CASSLEREETQYF. This chain uses TRBV6-5 with TRBJ2-5, with D unclear. CDR1 is MNHEY, CDR2 SVGAGI, per germline. Trimming removed 6 bases from V and 3 bases from J, with 11 bases in between. This CDR3 region has 13 residues.

V and J are TRBV30 and TRBJ1-2; D unclear. The CDR3 spans 11 residues. From germline, CDR1 is GTSNPN and CDR2 SVGIG (reference sequence). Trimming took 4 bases from V and 7 from J, leaving 10 bases between them. The CDR3 nucleotides read TGTGCCTGGACTGGGGAGGGTGGCTACACCTTC. Amino acids: CAWTGEGGYTF.

The rearrangement joins TRBV19 to TRBJ1-6; a weak D match, TRBD1 (6 bases). The germline V gene has CDR1 LNHDA and CDR2 SQIVND (reference sequence). The CDR3 is made up of 14 amino acids. V shed 7 bases and J shed 7 bases, with 14 bases lying between them. DNA for the CDR3: TGTGCCAGTACCCAAGGGGGGGGAAATTCACCCCTCCACTTT. It is translated as CASTQGGGNSPLHF.

This rearrangement joins TRBV7-9 to TRBJ1-2; no clear D gene. Germline V CDR1 and CDR2: SEHNR, FQNEAQ (reference sequence). The length of the CDR3 is 14 residues. V was pared by 2 bases and J by 6 bases, with 13 bases between. Here the CDR3 DNA reads TGTGCCAGCAGCTTAAATGCTTATAGCGATGGCTACACCTTC. Translating gives CASSLNAYSDGYTF.

The J gene is TRBJ2-3, the V gene TRBV7-2; D is possibly TRBD2 (5 bases). Trimming removed 3 bases at V and 2 bases at J, with 12 bases between. The CDR3 runs 15 residues. CDR1 is SGHTA, CDR2 FQGNSA, per germline. In nucleotides, the CDR3 is TGTGCCAGCAGCTTTACGGGGTGGTTCACAGATACGCAGTATTTT. Protein: CASSFTGWFTDTQYF.

V is TRBV11-2 and J is TRBJ1-6; maybe TRBD1 (6 bases). This CDR3 comprises 17 residues. With 1 base removed from V and 4 bases from J, the gap between germline ends came to 14 bases. Looked up from germline, CDR1 is SGHAT and CDR2 is FQNNGV. The CDR3: CASSLAAGAIYNSPLHF. DNA of the CDR3: TGTGCCAGCAGCTTAGCGGCAGGGGCGATATATAATTCACCCCTCCACTTT.

The chain has TRBV7-8 and TRBJ1-1; D is perhaps TRBD1 (6 bases). From germline, CDR1 is SGHVS and CDR2 FQNEAQ. This CDR3 is 15 amino acids long. The V gene lost 1 base and the J gene lost 3 bases, with 12 bases spanning the gap. The CDR3 nucleotides read TGTGCCAGCAGCTTAGAGGCGGGGGCCCACACTGAAGCTTTCTTT. It is translated as CASSLEAGAHTEAFF.

The rearrangement joins TRBV24-1 to TRBJ1-1; D ambiguous. CDR3 size: 14 residues. V was shortened by 4 bases and J by 1 base, with 9 bases between the two germline ends. Germline CDR1 and CDR2: KGHDR and SFDVKD. CDR3 sequence (DNA): TGTGCCACCAGTGACGGCCTCGGGAACACTGAAGCTTTCTTT. Translating gives CATSDGLGNTEAFF.